The entry that follows covers one TCR beta chain sequence. Its antigen is currently unknown. V lost 4 bases to trimming and J lost 2 bases; unmatched junction nucleotides: 4. Germline-derived CDR1 and CDR2 are MNHEY and SVGAGI. The CDR3 contains 16 residues. This record belongs to a study of vaccination effects on CD4 cells after COVID-19. On the study more broadly: Post-vaccine sampling occurred a median 72 days after the second dose.

Assay: immunoSEQ multiplex PCR; the TCRdb copy retains only in-frame clones and omits some. Altogether under 40,000 clones are present, around 80% being singletons, with the ten largest covering roughly 2%. Ahead of sequencing, the ViraFEST assay grew antigen-specific CD4+ T cells using viral peptide pools. After roughly 11 days in culture, the CD4+ T cells were isolated. Each participant received a vaccine that was either BNT162b2 or mRNA-1273, given as two doses. With around 9.4 ug/ml peptides and roughly 11 IU/ml IL-2, over 1.5 million PBMC per well were cultured. This receptor was identified in a human donor who received a COVID-19 vaccine. Some clones in this sample may be carry-over from other donors' samples. The V gene is TRBV6-5, the J gene TRBJ1-3, with 11 bases matching TRBD1. Sequencing was performed on CD4+ T cells from PBMCs cultured with HCoV-NL63 spike peptides, taken after COVID-19 vaccination. The CDR3 bases are TGTGCCAGCAGTTCCCCGGGACAGGGGGCTGGAAACACCATATATTTT. It specifies CASSSPGQGAGNTIYF.